These T cell receptor beta chains were read from a single sample in a study of blood T cell repertoires in COVID-19. Repertoires were generated with immunoSEQ multiplex PCR, while TCRdb's copy carries only in-frame clones and drops some. Of approximately 410,000 clones in the sample, about nine tenths were seen once. The material sequenced was peripheral blood. The receptor set was obtained from a woman in her twenties or thirties with active or convalescent COVID-19. Both conserved end residues are part of each CDR3. D genes are given only for firm matches. A clone size is listed for some rows: how often the clone was seen (once, few, many), or a class if it is expanded.

V gene: TRBV7-7; clone size: -; J gene: TRBJ2-5; D gene: TRBD2; CDR3 DNA: TGTGCCAGCAGCCTCAGACTAGCGGGGGGCAGAAATTGGGAGACCCAGTACTTC; CDR3 protein: CASSLRLAGGRNWETQYF
V gene: TRBV6-5; clone size: -; J gene: TRBJ1-1; D gene: TRBD1; CDR3 DNA: TGTGCCAGCAGTTCCACAGGGGGCCCATATGAAGCTTTCTTT; CDR3 protein: CASSSTGGPYEAFF
V gene: TRBV24-1; clone size: -; J gene: TRBJ2-2; D gene: -; CDR3 DNA: TGTGCCACCAGTCCTCCCCCCGGGACACCGAACACCGGGGAGCTGTTTTTT; CDR3 protein: CATSPPPGTPNTGELFF
V gene: TRBV20-1; clone size: -; J gene: TRBJ2-5; D gene: TRBD2; CDR3 DNA: TGCAGTGCTAGTATACTAGCGGGACCTCAAGAGACCCAGTACTTC; CDR3 protein: CSASILAGPQETQYF
V gene: TRBV7-2; clone size: -; J gene: TRBJ2-6; D gene: -; CDR3 DNA: TGTGCCAGCAGCCAGTCGTCTGGGGCCAACGTCCTGACTTTC; CDR3 protein: CASSQSSGANVLTF
V gene: TRBV11-3; clone size: -; J gene: TRBJ2-1; D gene: TRBD1; CDR3 DNA: TGTGCCAGCAGCCGGGACAGGGGTTACAATGAGCAGTTCTTC; CDR3 protein: CASSRDRGYNEQFF
V gene: TRBV5-1; clone size: -; J gene: TRBJ1-2; D gene: -; CDR3 DNA: TGCGCCAGCAGCTTAAGTACAGGACAACAAGGCTATGGCTACACCTTC; CDR3 protein: CASSLSTGQQGYGYTF
V gene: TRBV4-1; clone size: few; J gene: TRBJ2-7; D gene: TRBD2; CDR3 DNA: TGCGCCAGCAGCCAAGTTACCGGGGAGGGGAACTCCTACGAGCAGTACTTC; CDR3 protein: CASSQVTGEGNSYEQYF
V gene: TRBV7-2; clone size: -; J gene: TRBJ2-2; D gene: TRBD2; CDR3 DNA: TGTGCCAGCAGCTTAGCCAGCGGGGGGTCCGTCGGGGAGCTGTTTTTT; CDR3 protein: CASSLASGGSVGELFF
V gene: TRBV2; clone size: -; J gene: TRBJ2-7; D gene: TRBD2; CDR3 DNA: TGTGCCAGCGACCGACTAGCCGGCGAGCAGTACTTC; CDR3 protein: CASDRLAGEQYF
V gene: TRBV19; clone size: -; J gene: TRBJ1-4; D gene: -; CDR3 DNA: TGTGCCAGTAGTCGCCGGGAGATGTTTTTT; CDR3 protein: CASSRREMFF
V gene: TRBV2; clone size: -; J gene: TRBJ2-1; D gene: -; CDR3 DNA: TGTGCCAGCAGTGAAACAAATTCCTACAATGAGCAGTTCTTC; CDR3 protein: CASSETNSYNEQFF
V gene: TRBV19; clone size: -; J gene: TRBJ1-2; D gene: -; CDR3 DNA: TGTGCCAGTACCTATTCACCGGGGGGGAATGGCTACACCTTC; CDR3 protein: CASTYSPGGNGYTF
V gene: TRBV5-4; clone size: -; J gene: TRBJ2-7; D gene: -; CDR3 DNA: TGTGCCAGCAGCTTGGATTCGAATTGGCAGGGTTCCTACGAGCAGTACTTC; CDR3 protein: CASSLDSNWQGSYEQYF
V gene: TRBV2; clone size: -; J gene: TRBJ2-5; D gene: -; CDR3 DNA: TGTGCCAGCAGAACTCCCTTGGAGACCCAGTACTTC; CDR3 protein: CASRTPLETQYF
V gene: TRBV19; clone size: -; J gene: TRBJ2-5; D gene: TRBD1; CDR3 DNA: TGTGCCAGTAGTTTAAGAGCGACAGGGGTAGGAGAGACCCAGTACTTC; CDR3 protein: CASSLRATGVGETQYF
V gene: TRBV2; clone size: -; J gene: TRBJ1-4; D gene: TRBD1; CDR3 DNA: TGTGCCAGCAGGATGGGACAGGGGGGTGCTAATGAAAAACTGTTTTTT; CDR3 protein: CASRMGQGGANEKLFF
V gene: TRBV5-4; clone size: -; J gene: TRBJ1-1; D gene: -; CDR3 DNA: TGTGCCAGCAGCCGGACAGCTATTTCAAACACTGAAGCTTTCTTT; CDR3 protein: CASSRTAISNTEAFF
V gene: TRBV27; clone size: -; J gene: TRBJ1-5; D gene: -; CDR3 DNA: TGTGCCAGCACGCCTTACGGGGGGAACCAGCCCCAGCATTTT; CDR3 protein: CASTPYGGNQPQHF
V gene: TRBV27; clone size: -; J gene: TRBJ2-1; D gene: TRBD1; CDR3 DNA: TGTGCCAGCAGTTCGCGGACAGGGGGACTCTACAATGAGCAGTTCTTC; CDR3 protein: CASSSRTGGLYNEQFF
V gene: TRBV6-1; clone size: -; J gene: TRBJ1-5; D gene: -; CDR3 DNA: TGTGCCAGCAGTGAAGCCGGAGGACCAAATCAGCCCCAGCATTTT; CDR3 protein: CASSEAGGPNQPQHF
V gene: TRBV6-5; clone size: -; J gene: TRBJ2-5; D gene: TRBD1; CDR3 DNA: TGTGCCAGCAGTCTCCGACAGGGAGCAGTGGCCCAGTACTTC; CDR3 protein: CASSLRQGAVAQYF
V gene: TRBV29-1; clone size: -; J gene: TRBJ1-2; D gene: -; CDR3 DNA: TGCAGCGTTGCACAGGGCCACGACTATGGCTACACCTTC; CDR3 protein: CSVAQGHDYGYTF
V gene: TRBV5-4; clone size: -; J gene: TRBJ2-7; D gene: -; CDR3 DNA: TGTGCCAGCAGCCCCGGGGGGCGGCCCTACGAGCAGTACTTC; CDR3 protein: CASSPGGRPYEQYF
V gene: TRBV20-1; clone size: -; J gene: TRBJ2-3; D gene: TRBD1; CDR3 DNA: TGCAGTGCTAGTGGTCAGGGGGCAACAGATACGCAGTATTTT; CDR3 protein: CSASGQGATDTQYF
V gene: TRBV7-9; clone size: -; J gene: TRBJ1-2; D gene: -; CDR3 DNA: TGTGCCAGCAGCCCAACGGTGGACTATGGCTACACCTTC; CDR3 protein: CASSPTVDYGYTF
V gene: TRBV11-2; clone size: -; J gene: TRBJ2-1; D gene: -; CDR3 DNA: TGTGCCAGCAGCCCGAGACTCGCCTACAATGAGCAGTTCTTC; CDR3 protein: CASSPRLAYNEQFF
V gene: TRBV11-3; clone size: -; J gene: TRBJ1-1; D gene: -; CDR3 DNA: TGTGCCAGCAGCTTAGGTATTACAGGGAGCGCTTTCTTT; CDR3 protein: CASSLGITGSAFF
V gene: TRBV4-2; clone size: once; J gene: TRBJ1-2; D gene: TRBD1; CDR3 DNA: TGTGCCAGCAGCCAAGCGGGACAGTCATATGGCTACACCTTC; CDR3 protein: CASSQAGQSYGYTF
V gene: TRBV23-1; clone size: -; J gene: TRBJ1-3; D gene: TRBD1; CDR3 DNA: TGCGCCAGCAGTCAACCGACAGGGATTAGGGGAAACACCATATATTTT; CDR3 protein: CASSQPTGIRGNTIYF
V gene: TRBV21-1; clone size: -; J gene: TRBJ1-1; D gene: -; CDR3 DNA: TGTGCCAGCAGCAAAGCGGGGCGTGACAGATCTGAAGCTTTCTTT; CDR3 protein: CASSKAGRDRSEAFF
V gene: TRBV4-2; clone size: -; J gene: TRBJ1-2; D gene: TRBD1; CDR3 DNA: TGTGCCAGCAGCCCCGGTTTGGGGACAGCCTATGGCTACACCTTC; CDR3 protein: CASSPGLGTAYGYTF
V gene: TRBV5-6; clone size: -; J gene: TRBJ2-7; D gene: -; CDR3 DNA: TGTGCCAGCAGCTTGGAGTCCTACCTACTCGAGCAGTACTTC; CDR3 protein: CASSLESYLLEQYF
V gene: TRBV7-8; clone size: -; J gene: TRBJ2-7; D gene: -; CDR3 DNA: TGTGCCAGCAGCTTAGTTCCCGGTTACTACGAGCAGTACTTC; CDR3 protein: CASSLVPGYYEQYF
V gene: TRBV18; clone size: -; J gene: TRBJ1-5; D gene: -; CDR3 DNA: TGTGCCAGCTCCGATCCGCAGCAGCCCCAGCATTTT; CDR3 protein: CASSDPQQPQHF
V gene: TRBV10-3; clone size: -; J gene: TRBJ2-7; D gene: TRBD2; CDR3 DNA: TGTGCCATCAGTCTAGCGGGAGAAATCCGCGAGCAGTACTTC; CDR3 protein: CAISLAGEIREQYF
V gene: TRBV24-1; clone size: -; J gene: TRBJ2-2; D gene: TRBD1; CDR3 DNA: TGTGCCACCAGTGATTCCGGGACAGGGACCGGGGAGCTGTTTTTT; CDR3 protein: CATSDSGTGTGELFF
V gene: TRBV2; clone size: -; J gene: TRBJ2-3; D gene: TRBD1; CDR3 DNA: TGTGCCAGCATCCTTGAGACAGGGTCAAGCACAGATACGCAGTATTTT; CDR3 protein: CASILETGSSTDTQYF
V gene: TRBV3-1/TRBV3-2; clone size: -; J gene: TRBJ2-3; D gene: -; CDR3 DNA: TGTGCCAGCAGCCGCGGGGACCCCCGGCGGTATTTT; CDR3 protein: CASSRGDPRRYF
V gene: TRBV25-1; clone size: -; J gene: TRBJ2-1; D gene: -; CDR3 DNA: TGTGCCAGCAGTGAAGAACCTAGCTACAATGAGCAGTTCTTC; CDR3 protein: CASSEEPSYNEQFF
V gene: TRBV6-5; clone size: few; J gene: TRBJ1-2; D gene: -; CDR3 DNA: TGTGCCAGCAGGCGAACGCCAGGGGGCTACACCTTC; CDR3 protein: CASRRTPGGYTF
V gene: TRBV6-5; clone size: once; J gene: TRBJ1-3; D gene: -; CDR3 DNA: TGTGCCACCGGGCGGGCCTCCTCTGGAAACACCATATATTTT; CDR3 protein: CATGRASSGNTIYF
V gene: TRBV2; clone size: -; J gene: TRBJ1-6; D gene: -; CDR3 DNA: TGTGCCAGCAGCACAATGGACTCCAGCAATTCACCCCTCCACTTT; CDR3 protein: CASSTMDSSNSPLHF
V gene: TRBV6-1; clone size: -; J gene: TRBJ1-1; D gene: -; CDR3 DNA: TGTGCCAGCAGTGAGGGCGACAGGCCCCATGAAGCTTTCTTT; CDR3 protein: CASSEGDRPHEAFF
V gene: TRBV6-5; clone size: -; J gene: TRBJ1-2; D gene: TRBD1; CDR3 DNA: TGTGCCAGCAGTTCAGGGGGCACGATCTATGGCTACACCTTC; CDR3 protein: CASSSGGTIYGYTF
V gene: TRBV5-6; clone size: -; J gene: TRBJ1-2; D gene: -; CDR3 DNA: TGTGCCAGCAGCCGCACTCTGTACGGCTACACCTTC; CDR3 protein: CASSRTLYGYTF
V gene: TRBV11-2; clone size: -; J gene: TRBJ1-2; D gene: TRBD1; CDR3 DNA: TGTGCCAGCAGCGGAACAGGGGGCTATGGCTACACCTTC; CDR3 protein: CASSGTGGYGYTF
V gene: TRBV5-1; clone size: -; J gene: TRBJ2-3; D gene: -; CDR3 DNA: TGCGCCAGCAGTGGCGGGGCTAGCGCCGTAGATACGCAGTATTTT; CDR3 protein: CASSGGASAVDTQYF
V gene: TRBV5-1; clone size: -; J gene: TRBJ1-1; D gene: -; CDR3 DNA: TGCGCCAGCAGCCCAGGACTCCTAGGCACTGAAGCTTTCTTT; CDR3 protein: CASSPGLLGTEAFF
V gene: TRBV5-4; clone size: -; J gene: TRBJ1-1; D gene: TRBD1; CDR3 DNA: TGTGCCAGCAGCTTGGCAACAGGGGGCTCCTTGAACACTGAAGCTTTCTTT; CDR3 protein: CASSLATGGSLNTEAFF
V gene: TRBV6-1; clone size: once; J gene: TRBJ2-7; D gene: -; CDR3 DNA: TGTGCCAGCAGTGAAAATGGAGACGGATCCTACGAGCAGTACTTC; CDR3 protein: CASSENGDGSYEQYF
V gene: TRBV28; clone size: -; J gene: TRBJ1-5; D gene: TRBD1; CDR3 DNA: TGTGCCAGCAGGGGACAGGGCGGGCAGCCCCAGCATTTT; CDR3 protein: CASRGQGGQPQHF
V gene: TRBV9; clone size: -; J gene: TRBJ1-1; D gene: TRBD1; CDR3 DNA: TGTGCCAGCGGACAGGGTATGAACACTGAAGCTTTCTTT; CDR3 protein: CASGQGMNTEAFF
V gene: TRBV5-1; clone size: -; J gene: TRBJ2-5; D gene: TRBD2; CDR3 DNA: TGCGCCAGCAGCGAGGGACTAGCGGGAGGGTCCCAAGAGACCCAGTACTTC; CDR3 protein: CASSEGLAGGSQETQYF
V gene: TRBV4-1; clone size: -; J gene: TRBJ1-1; D gene: -; CDR3 DNA: TGCGCCAGCAGCCAAGAGGGGGCCCCAGACACTGAAGCTTTCTTT; CDR3 protein: CASSQEGAPDTEAFF